This T cell receptor (beta chain) is from a study of pediatric ulcerative colitis. General study findings and limits: This repertoire reflects total lymphocytes rather than subpopulations like regulatory T cells. Compared with controls, ulcerative colitis showed greater blood-rectum clone sharing.

The protocol was immunoSEQ multiplex PCR, while the TCRdb copy is restricted to in-frame clones and leaves out a portion. This table has around 61,000 clones, roughly nine tenths appearing once. This CDR3 has 14 residues. Per the germline V gene, CDR1 is SNHLY and CDR2 is FYNNEI. V trimming: 6 bases; J trimming: 6 bases; junction bases outside the gene matches: 7. Notes on this clone: Its target is unknown.

The chain recombines TRBV2 with TRBJ1-3; TRBD1 matches at 8 bases. Sequenced: blood. The receptor's source is a boy between 10 and 17 years old with severe ulcerative colitis. This CDR3 is CASRRTGGENTIYF. The CDR3 DNA is TGTGCCAGCAGGCGAACAGGGGGGGAAAACACCATATATTTT.